This T cell receptor beta chain originates from a study of CD8 T cells in Susac syndrome. The authors carried out high-throughput sequencing of TCR beta. They applied it to CD8+ and CD4+ T cells obtained from blood. Each multiple sclerosis control was a treatment-naive patient with relapsing-remitting disease that was either stable or active. TEMRA cells were FACS-enriched and CD8+ and CD4+ T cells negatively isolated. CDR3 length equals 16 residues. The germline gives CDR1 SGHRS, CDR2 YFSETQ. V was pared by 4 bases and J by 1 base, with 14 bases between. With random hexamers, reverse transcription was performed on about 0.5 to 1 ug of RNA. Amplification of TCR beta CDR3 used immunoSEQ multiplex PCR across 54 Vbeta and 13 Jbeta. TCRdb processed the immunoSEQ multiplex PCR reads anew with MiXCR; each CDR3 protein has one entry. Among 300,000 to 350,000 distinct CDR3 sequences, approximately 90% were seen once, and the ten largest hold about 0.07%.

The origin of this receptor is a human donor with multiple sclerosis. This rearrangement joins TRBV5-1 to TRBJ2-2; TRBD1 is a possible D gene (6 bases). The material sequenced was CD4+ T cells from PBMCs. Written as DNA, the CDR3 is TGCGCCAGCAGCCGTCAAGGACAGAAGAACACCGGGGAGCTGTTTTTT. It encodes CASSRQGQKNTGELFF.